This T cell receptor beta chain originates from a study of cytomegalovirus exposure and HLA in healthy donors. Overall study findings and caveats: Subsequent analysis of the roughly 120 validation repertoires found a tendency for first-cohort TCR clusters to co-occur.

These donors were members of the roughly 120-subject validation cohort, a group separate from the roughly 670-subject first cohort. The CDR3 is 14 residues long. V lost 3 bases, J lost 6 bases, and 13 bases lay in between. Per germline, CDR1 KGHSH and CDR2 LQKENI. On this clone itself: Its antigen is as yet unknown.

Some clones are missing from TCRdb's copy, which holds only in-frame ones; the method was immunoSEQ multiplex PCR. Of around 71,000 clones listed, 94% are singletons. The sample was PBMCs. The clonotype comes from a man in his late teens or twenties in good health and CMV-seropositive. The rearrangement uses TRBV18 and TRBJ2-3; possible D gene TRBD1, 6 bases. Here the CDR3 reads CASSPTGVGDTQYF. The DNA for the CDR3 is TGTGCCAGCTCACCGACAGGAGTCGGGGATACGCAGTATTTT.